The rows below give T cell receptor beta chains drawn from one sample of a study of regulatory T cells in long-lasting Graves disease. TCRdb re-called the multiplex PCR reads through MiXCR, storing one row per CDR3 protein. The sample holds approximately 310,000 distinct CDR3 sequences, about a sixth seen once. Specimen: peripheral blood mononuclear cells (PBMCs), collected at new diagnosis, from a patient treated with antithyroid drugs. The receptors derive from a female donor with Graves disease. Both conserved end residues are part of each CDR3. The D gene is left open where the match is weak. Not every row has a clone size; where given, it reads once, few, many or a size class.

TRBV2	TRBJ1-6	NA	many	TGTGCCAGTCAGGAGACTAAGGGATCACCCCTCCACTTT	CASQETKGSPLHF
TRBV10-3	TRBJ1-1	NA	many	TGTGCCATCAAGGACACAGTGAACACTGAAGCTTTCTTT	CAIKDTVNTEAFF
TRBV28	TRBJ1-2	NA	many	TGTGCCAGCAGTTTTGTAGGCGGAAGACATGGCTACACCTTC	CASSFVGGRHGYTF
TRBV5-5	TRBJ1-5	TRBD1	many	TGTGCCAGCAGCCGGAGCGGACAGGGGCGAGGGAATCAGCCCCAGCATTTT	CASSRSGQGRGNQPQHF
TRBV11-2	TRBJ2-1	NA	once	TGTGCCAGCAGCCGAACAGTGAACAATGAGCAGTTCTTC	CASSRTVNNEQFF
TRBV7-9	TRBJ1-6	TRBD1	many	TGTGCCAGCAGCGTAACAGGGGTTCCGTCACCCCTCCACTTT	CASSVTGVPSPLHF
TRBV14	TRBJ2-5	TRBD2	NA	TGTGCCAGCAGCCCGGGACTAGCGGGAGCAATTTTGACGGAGACCCAGTACTTC	CASSPGLAGAILTETQYF
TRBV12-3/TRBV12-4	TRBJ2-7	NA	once	TGTGCCAGCAGTCTAGCCCCAACGGGGGCGCGGGAGCAGTACTTC	CASSLAPTGAREQYF
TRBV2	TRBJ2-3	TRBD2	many	TGTGCCAGCAGTGTCCTAGCGGGAGGTACAGATACGCAGTATTTT	CASSVLAGGTDTQYF
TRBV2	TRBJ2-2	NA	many	TGTGCCAGCAGCAAGGACAGTGCCGGGGAGCTGTTTTTT	CASSKDSAGELFF
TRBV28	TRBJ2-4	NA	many	TGTGCCAGCAGTTTGCCCCGAAACATTCAGTACTTC	CASSLPRNIQYF
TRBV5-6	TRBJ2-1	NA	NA	TGTGCCAGCAGCTTCTTAAGTTCAAGCTACAATGAGCAGTTCTTC	CASSFLSSSYNEQFF
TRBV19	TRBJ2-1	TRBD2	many	TGTGCCAGCCAGAAGCGGGATCGGGCCTACAATGAGCAGTTCTTC	CASQKRDRAYNEQFF
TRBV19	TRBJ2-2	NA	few	TGTGCCAGTAGTGGCCGGGACAAAAACACCGGGGAGCTGTTTTTT	CASSGRDKNTGELFF
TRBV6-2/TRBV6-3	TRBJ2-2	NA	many	TGTGCCGGTAAACTCTCGTGGAGCACCGGGGAGCTGTTTTTT	CAGKLSWSTGELFF
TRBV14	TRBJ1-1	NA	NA	TGTGCCAGCAATAGGGCCGCTGAAGCTTTCTTT	CASNRAAEAFF
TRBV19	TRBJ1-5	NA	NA	TGTGCCAGTAGTATAGGGGCCGTCAATCAGCCCCAGCATTTT	CASSIGAVNQPQHF
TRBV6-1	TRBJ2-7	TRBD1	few	TGTGCCAGCAGGAACCGGGACAGGGACCACGAGCAGTACTTC	CASRNRDRDHEQYF
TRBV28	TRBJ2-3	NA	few	TGTGCCAGCAGTTTTTACGGAACTGCTAGCACAGATACGCAGTATTTT	CASSFYGTASTDTQYF
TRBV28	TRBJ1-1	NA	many	TGTGCCAGCAGTTTAGGCGCTTTCTTT	CASSLGAFF
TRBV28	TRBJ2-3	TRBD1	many	TGTGCCAGCAGCCACCGGGACAGCACCTTCGATACGCAGTATTTT	CASSHRDSTFDTQYF
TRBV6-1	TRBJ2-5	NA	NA	TGTGCCAGCAGTCCCTCGGGAGACTGGGAGACCCAGTACTTC	CASSPSGDWETQYF
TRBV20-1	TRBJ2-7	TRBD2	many	TGCAGTGCGTGGGGAGGGAGCGGGAGCGACCCCTACGAGCAGTACTTC	CSAWGGSGSDPYEQYF
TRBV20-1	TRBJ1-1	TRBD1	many	TGCAGTCCTGACAGGGGTCAAGGGAACACTGAAGCTTTCTTT	CSPDRGQGNTEAFF
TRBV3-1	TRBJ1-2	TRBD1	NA	TGTGCCAGCAGCCAATCTGCTTCCAGGGGGCCGGGCTACACCTTC	CASSQSASRGPGYTF
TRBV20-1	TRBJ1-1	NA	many	TGCAGTGCTAAATTCACTGAAGCTTTCTTT	CSAKFTEAFF
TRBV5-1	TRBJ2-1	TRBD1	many	TGCGCCAGCAGACTTCAGACAGGGAACAATGAGCAGTTCTTC	CASRLQTGNNEQFF
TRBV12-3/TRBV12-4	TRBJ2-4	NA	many	TGTGCCAGCAGTTTAGGAAACATTCAGTACTTC	CASSLGNIQYF
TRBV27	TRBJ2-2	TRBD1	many	TGTGCCAGCAGCGGGACAGTCACCGGGGAGCTGTTTTTT	CASSGTVTGELFF
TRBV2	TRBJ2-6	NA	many	TGTGCCAGTAGGGTTGATGGGGCCAACGTCCTGACTTTC	CASRVDGANVLTF
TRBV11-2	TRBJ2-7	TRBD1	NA	TGTGCCAGCAGTCATCCGGGACAGAAGGGGTACGAGCAGTACTTC	CASSHPGQKGYEQYF
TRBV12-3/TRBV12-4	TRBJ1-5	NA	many	TGTGCCAGCAGATATACCCCTCCCAATCAGCCCCAGCATTTT	CASRYTPPNQPQHF